The 17 T cell receptor beta chains below all came from one sample that was sequenced in a study of blood T cell repertoires in COVID-19. Generated by immunoSEQ multiplex PCR, the TCRdb table keeps only in-frame clones and is missing some. The table lists under 55,000 clones, roughly 85% of them singletons, with 20% to 30% in the top ten. Sequenced material: peripheral blood. The receptors were gathered from a man aged 70-80 years with acute or convalescent COVID-19.

The chain uses TRBV7-2 and TRBJ2-1, with D possibly being TRBD2 (6 bases). Germline CDR1 reads SGHTA; CDR2 reads FQGNSA. The CDR3 runs 13 residues. Between the trimmed V and J ends, which lost 2 bases and 9 bases, there was a span of 11 bases. The CDR3 spells CASSLLLAAEQFF. The CDR3 DNA reads TGTGCCAGCAGCTTATTACTAGCTGCTGAGCAGTTCTTC.

The chain couples TRBV18 to TRBJ1-5, with TRBD1 as a possible D gene (5 bases). The ends were cut back, 4 bases at V and 0 bases at J, with 19 bases in the middle. The CDR3 loop spans 18 amino acids. CDR1 and CDR2 from the germline V gene are KGHSH and LQKENI. The CDR3 coding sequence is TGTGCCAGCTCACAGAACCGGGGGGACTTCGGTAGCAATCAGCCCCAGCATTTT. Protein product: CASSQNRGDFGSNQPQHF. Using reference TRBV18 and TRBJ1-5 for the parts outside the CDR3, the full variable domain is NAGVMQNPRHLVRRRGQEARLRCSPMKGHSHVYWYRQLPEEGLKFMVYLQKENIIDESGMPKERFSAEFPKEGPSILRIQQVVRGDSAAYFCASSQNRGDFGSNQPQHFGDGTRLSIL.

V is TRBV7-2 and J is TRBJ2-7; D remains unclear. This CDR3 is 15 amino acids long. Germline-derived CDR1 and CDR2 are SGHTA and FQGNSA. Trimming cost V 2 bases and J 3 bases, with 14 bases left between them. The CDR3 DNA sequence: TGTGCCAGCAGCTTAACTGTTCGAGGTAACTACGAGCAGTACTTC. Its protein is CASSLTVRGNYEQYF.

Turning to this clone: One end of the junction does not line up with germline, which may come from a read error. The chain has TRBV7-7 and TRBJ1-4, with D possibly being TRBD1 (6 bases). Germline CDR1 reads SSHAT; CDR2 reads FNYEAQ (reference sequence). The CDR3 contains 16 residues. The CDR3 loop is CASSLVQGWTNEKLFF. CDR3 coding DNA: TGTGCTAGCAGCTTAGTACAGGGTTGGACTAATGAAAAACTGTTTTTT.

The V call is TRBV7-8, the J call TRBJ2-1; TRBD2 might be the D (6 bases). V lost 5 bases, J lost 2 bases, and 16 bases lay in between. The germline V gene has CDR1 SGHVS and CDR2 FQNEAQ. There are 16 residues in the CDR3. The chain's CDR3 is CASSPLGLQPYNEQFF. In nucleotides, the CDR3 is TGTGCCAGCAGCCCCCTGGGACTGCAACCCTACAATGAGCAGTTCTTC.

This chain's CDR3 is CASSVRTSGRATDTQYF. DNA for the CDR3: TGTGCCAGCAGCGTCAGGACCAGCGGGAGGGCGACAGATACGCAGTATTTT. This chain uses TRBV9 with TRBJ2-3, with 10 bases matching TRBD2. This CDR3 has 17 residues. Unmatched junction bases numbered 9, after V lost 2 bases and J lost 3 bases. CDR1 and CDR2 (germline): SGDLS, YYNGEE.

The rearrangement joins TRBV29-1 to TRBJ2-5; 7 bases line up with TRBD1. Germline CDR1 SQVTM, CDR2 ANQGSEA. V shed 4 bases and J 1 base; nucleotides not matched to a gene: 6. CDR3 length: 14 amino acids. The CDR3 DNA reads TGCAGCGTTGGACAGGGTAACTTCCAAGAGACCCAGTACTTC. The encoded protein is CSVGQGNFQETQYF.

The chain is built from TRBV10-3 and TRBJ1-3; D perhaps matches TRBD1 (5 bases). Per germline, CDR1 ENHRY and CDR2 SYGVKD. V dropped 6 bases and J dropped 0 bases, with 6 bases sitting between them. The CDR3 runs 13 residues. The CDR3 protein is CAIRDTSGNTIYF. The CDR3 DNA reads as TGTGCCATCAGGGACACCTCTGGAAACACCATATATTTT.

This clone was seen just once. The V and J genes are TRBV7-8 and TRBJ1-1, with TRBD1 matching over 9 bases. CDR1 SGHVS and CDR2 FQNEAQ come from the germline V gene. The V segment lost 5 bases and the J segment 0 bases; nucleotides outside the gene matches: 10. This CDR3 comprises 17 residues. DNA of the CDR3: TGTGCCAGCAGCACCCGACAGGGGGTTAGAGTGAACACTGAAGCTTTCTTT. It is translated as CASSTRQGVRVNTEAFF.

In this sample, this clone turned up once. The chain uses TRBV7-2 and TRBJ2-3; the match to TRBD2 covers 9 bases. This CDR3 has 17 residues. Germline CDR1 and CDR2: SGHTA and FQGNSA. With V trimmed by 1 base and J by 7 bases, 12 bases remained unmatched. CDR3 nucleotide sequence: TGTGCCAGCAGCTTAGGGCATAGAGCGGGAGGAGGGAATACGCAGTATTTT. Amino acids: CASSLGHRAGGGNTQYF.

Only a few counts were recorded for this clone. The chain is built from TRBV11-3 and TRBJ2-3, with TRBD2 matching 10 bases. V gave up 5 bases and J gave up 1 base; unmatched junction bases: 6. CDR1 and CDR2 from the germline V gene are SGHNT and YENEEA. This CDR3 has 16 residues. In nucleotides, the CDR3 is TGTGCCAGCAGCCGCGGGACTAGCGACGGCACAGATACGCAGTATTTT. Encoded protein: CASSRGTSDGTDTQYF.

The V gene is TRBV2, the J gene TRBJ2-1; 12 bases agree with TRBD2. J was trimmed by 6 bases and V by 4 bases; bases with no gene match: 13. In germline, CDR1 is SNHLY, CDR2 FYNNEI. This CDR3 has 18 residues. CDR3 amino acids: CASSGRLAGAISLNEQFF. DNA of the CDR3: TGTGCCAGCAGTGGTAGACTAGCGGGAGCCATATCCCTCAATGAGCAGTTCTTC.

This clone appeared a single time. The rearrangement links TRBV6-5 to TRBJ2-5; 10 bases match TRBD1. Germline CDR1 reads MNHEY; CDR2 reads SVGAGI. V was clipped by 6 bases and J by 4 bases; unmatched bases: 8. The CDR3 contains 15 residues. This CDR3 reads CASRDPGQGLETQYF. The CDR3 DNA reads TGTGCCAGCAGGGACCCGGGACAGGGGCTAGAGACCCAGTACTTC.

This clone has a handful of counts. The chain carries TRBV2 and TRBJ1-4; 10 bases agree with TRBD1. Germline V lookup: CDR1 SNHLY, CDR2 FYNNEI. The V and J ends lost 6 bases and 6 bases, in that order; junction bases with no gene match: 7. The CDR3 spans 15 residues. The CDR3 DNA sequence: TGTGCCAGCAGGAAGGACAGGGGGTCCGATGAAAAACTGTTTTTT. Translation: CASRKDRGSDEKLFF.

In its sample, this clone was seen once. This rearrangement joins TRBV6-5 to TRBJ2-5; 9 bases are shared with TRBD2. The CDR3 has 16 amino acids. The V gene end was trimmed by 2 bases and the J gene end by 6 bases; junction bases not matched to a gene: 10. Germline values: CDR1 MNHEY, CDR2 SVGAGI. The CDR3 bases are TGTGCCAGCAGTTACGGTGGAGCGGGGGGTGGCCAGACCCAGTACTTC. Amino acids: CASSYGGAGGGQTQYF.

V is TRBV19 and J is TRBJ1-2; D possibly corresponds to TRBD1 (5 bases). CDR3 length: 14 residues. Germline V CDR1 and CDR2: LNHDA, SQIVND (reference sequence). V was cut by 1 base and J by 3 bases, with 9 bases left in between. The CDR3 reads CASSIGGRDYGYTF. For the CDR3, the DNA is TGTGCCAGTAGTATAGGTGGCAGGGACTATGGCTACACCTTC.

V gene TRBV24-1 combines with J gene TRBJ1-6, with a possible D match to TRBD1 (6 bases). The CDR3 loop spans 13 amino acids. Germline V lookup: CDR1 KGHDR, CDR2 SFDVKD. Trimming cost V 7 bases and J 9 bases, with 12 bases left between them. CDR3 nucleotides: TGTGCCACCAGCCGGGGGGCAGGTTCACCCCTCCACTTT. Protein sequence: CATSRGAGSPLHF.